The 8 T cell receptor beta chains reported below all come from one sample, sequenced in a study of blood T cell repertoires in COVID-19. Here immunoSEQ multiplex PCR was the method, and the copy in TCRdb shows in-frame clones only, minus some. Here the sample spans fewer than 300,000 clones, around 89% being singletons. The sequencing sample was made of peripheral blood. The receptors were gathered from a woman aged 40 to 55 who had recovered from COVID-19.

This clone has a single count. J is TRBJ2-1 and V is TRBV5-6; D perhaps matches TRBD1 (5 bases). This CDR3 has 14 residues. Trimming pared 3 bases from V and 0 bases from J, leaving 7 bases between. CDR1 and CDR2 from the germline V gene are SGHDT and YYEEEE. CDR3 sequence (DNA): TGTGCCAGCAGCTGGGGCAACTCCTACAATGAGCAGTTCTTC. It translates to CASSWGNSYNEQFF.

This chain connects TRBV7-2 to TRBJ1-4; unclear D gene. This CDR3 comprises 15 residues. Per the germline V gene, CDR1 is SGHTA and CDR2 is FQGNSA. Trimming pared 1 base from V and 7 bases from J, leaving 13 bases between. Written as DNA, the CDR3 is TGTGCCAGCAGCTTAGTAGGCAGGCCGATTGAAAAACTGTTTTTT. It is translated as CASSLVGRPIEKLFF.

The rearrangement joins TRBV5-6 to TRBJ1-2; 7 nucleotides match TRBD1. Germline lookup yields CDR1 SGHDT and CDR2 YYEEEE. V shed 4 bases and J 4 bases; nucleotides not matched to a gene: 4. CDR3 length: 13 residues. The CDR3 coding sequence is TGTGCCAGCAGCCCGGGACAGCCCTATGGCTACACCTTC. It encodes CASSPGQPYGYTF. The variable domain in full, completed from reference TRBV5-6 and TRBJ1-2, reads DAGVTQSPTHLIKTRGQQVTLRCSPKSGHDTVSWYQQALGQGPQFIFQYYEEEERQRGNFPDRFSGHQFPNYSSELNVNALLLGDSALYLCASSPGQPYGYTFGSGTRLTVV.

The chain employs TRBV9 and TRBJ2-3; D might be TRBD2 (7 bases). Trimming shortened V by 7 bases and J by 4 bases, and 13 bases separated the two germline ends. The germline gives CDR1 SGDLS, CDR2 YYNGEE. This CDR3 has 13 residues. The CDR3 bases are TGTGCCAGCGGGAGGGGGTTTGCAGATACGCAGTATTTT. This codes for CASGRGFADTQYF.

The rearrangement joins TRBV19 to TRBJ2-4; 9 bases agree with TRBD1. Germline lookup yields CDR1 LNHDA and CDR2 SQIVND (reference sequence). Trimming cost V 9 bases and J 0 bases; bases outside gene matches: 15. The CDR3 is made up of 18 amino acids. CDR3: CASLPGQGHRIAKNIQYF. CDR3 DNA: TGTGCCAGCTTGCCGGGACAGGGCCACCGGATAGCCAAAAACATTCAGTACTTC.

This sequence joins TRBV28 and TRBJ2-5, with D perhaps TRBD2 (6 bases). This CDR3 region has 14 residues. Trimming removed 6 bases at V and 0 bases at J, with 11 bases between. Germline V gene lookup returns CDR1 MDHEN and CDR2 SYDVKM. Here the CDR3 reads CASSQGGHQETQYF. The CDR3 DNA is TGTGCCAGCAGCCAAGGAGGGCACCAAGAGACCCAGTACTTC. Combining the CDR3 with reference TRBV28 and TRBJ2-5 gives the whole variable domain DVKVTQSSRYLVKRTGEKVFLECVQDMDHENMFWYRQDPGLGLRLIYFSYDVKMKEKGDIPEGYSVSREKKERFSLILESASTNQTSMYLCASSQGGHQETQYFGPGTRLLVL.

The chain has TRBV2 and TRBJ2-3; TRBD2 agrees at 10 bases. Germline V gene data show CDR1 as SNHLY and CDR2 as FYNNEI. Trimming removed 6 bases from V and 4 bases from J; junction bases left unmatched: 4. This CDR3 spans 14 amino acids. The CDR3 DNA sequence: TGTGCCAGCAGCTCTAGCGGGAGCCCAGATACGCAGTATTTT. Encoded protein: CASSSSGSPDTQYF.

This clone was picked up a small number of times. The J gene is TRBJ1-5, the V gene TRBV5-8; 8 positions agree with TRBD1. The CDR3 covers 15 residues. Per the germline V gene, CDR1 is SGHTS and CDR2 is YDEGEE. J lost 3 bases, V lost 4 bases, and 6 bases had no gene match. The CDR3: CASSLGQGPNQPQHF. In DNA, the CDR3 is TGTGCCAGCAGCCTAGGACAGGGCCCCAATCAGCCCCAGCATTTT.